These 23 T cell receptor beta chains came from one sample sequenced in a study of cytomegalovirus exposure and HLA in healthy donors. 13 Jbeta primers and 60 Vbeta primers were used for the PCR. Libraries were prepared by immunoSEQ multiplex PCR; TCRdb keeps only in-frame clonotypes and omits some of them. The data contain a few hundred thousand clones, about four fifths of them singletons. Sequenced: PBMCs. Source of these receptors: a woman between 40 and 50 years old in good health and CMV-seropositive.

This chain links TRBV29-1 with TRBJ2-5; 11 bases align to TRBD2. Trimming took 4 bases from V and 4 from J; bases not matched to a gene: 11. Germline loops: CDR1 SQVTM, CDR2 ANQGSEA. The CDR3 has 16 residues. CDR3 amino acids: CSVVNLLAGGRETQYF. CDR3 nucleotides: TGCAGCGTTGTGAATCTCTTAGCGGGAGGGCGAGAGACCCAGTACTTC. Supplemented by reference TRBV29-1 and TRBJ2-5, the full variable domain reads SAVISQKPSRDICQRGTSLTIQCQVDSQVTMMFWYRQQPGQSLTLIATANQGSEATYESGFVIDKFPISRPNLTFSTLTVSNMSPEDSSIYLCSVVNLLAGGRETQYFGPGTRLLVL.

This rearrangement joins TRBV5-1 to TRBJ2-3, with 13 bases identical to TRBD2. Trimming took 4 bases from V and 3 from J; bases not matched to a gene: 5. Germline V gene lookup returns CDR1 SGHRS and CDR2 YFSETQ. The length of the CDR3 is 16 residues. The CDR3 DNA is TGCGCCAGCAGCCAAGGACTAGCGGGAGAAACAGATACGCAGTATTTT. Amino acid sequence: CASSQGLAGETDTQYF.

This clone occurred once. J is TRBJ2-5 and V is TRBV18; the match to TRBD2 covers 10 bases. The DNA end lines up better with TRBJ2-7; the J call may be wrong. Germline CDR1 reads KGHSH; CDR2 reads LQKENI. The CDR3 totals 15 residues. The CDR3 sequence: CASSPASGSSYEQYF. CDR3 in DNA: TGTGCCAGCTCACCTGCTAGCGGGAGCTCCTACGAGCAGTACTTC.

The chain is built from TRBV30 and TRBJ2-3, with D tentatively TRBD1 (6 bases). Germline values: CDR1 GTSNPN, CDR2 SVGIG (reference sequence). The V end was cut by 1 base, the J end by 2 bases, with 13 bases between. The CDR3 runs 15 residues. The CDR3 reads CAWSDPGTLTDTQYF. CDR3 nucleotide sequence: TGTGCCTGGAGTGACCCCGGGACACTCACAGATACGCAGTATTTT.

The rearrangement uses TRBV5-1 and TRBJ1-2; 9 bases agree with TRBD1. Looked up from germline, CDR1 is SGHRS and CDR2 is YFSETQ. The CDR3 runs to 14 residues. The trim removed 4 bases at V and 6 bases at J, leaving 7 bases unmatched. The CDR3 loop reads CASSPGGTGHGYTF. The CDR3 DNA sequence: TGCGCCAGCAGCCCGGGAGGGACAGGGCATGGCTACACCTTC.

The CDR3 DNA reads as TGTGCCAGCAGCCACAGTGATCGACAGGCCACCGGGGAGCTGTTTTTT. Amino acid sequence: CASSHSDRQATGELFF. The chain has TRBV7-9 and TRBJ2-2; D is possibly TRBD1 (6 bases). With 5 bases removed from V and 4 bases from J, the gap between germline ends came to 17 bases. The germline V gene encodes CDR1 SEHNR and CDR2 FQNEAQ (reference sequence). This CDR3 region has 16 residues.

CDR3 residues: CASSLNPGQSYEQYF. The CDR3 DNA reads TGTGCCAGCAGCTTAAACCCGGGACAGAGTTACGAGCAGTACTTC. This rearrangement joins TRBV7-2 to TRBJ2-7; 7 nucleotides match TRBD1. The length of the CDR3 is 15 residues. Germline-derived CDR1 and CDR2 are SGHTA and FQGNSA. Unmatched junction bases numbered 8, after V lost 2 bases and J lost 4 bases.

Only a few counts were recorded for this clone. The rearrangement uses TRBV11-2 and TRBJ2-5; D gene uncertain. Trimming pared 1 base from V and 2 bases from J, leaving 11 bases between. Germline values: CDR1 SGHAT, CDR2 FQNNGV. The CDR3 totals 15 residues. The CDR3 DNA is TGTGCCAGCAGCTTAGCTCTTTACGGGCAAGAGACCCAGTACTTC. Translation gives CASSLALYGQETQYF.

This rearrangement joins TRBV6-6 to TRBJ1-1, with 7 nucleotides matching TRBD1. CDR1 is MNHNY, CDR2 SVGAGI, per germline (reference sequence). J gave up 3 bases and V 0 bases, and 1 base lay outside the gene matches. CDR3 size: 14 residues. CDR3 residues: CASSYSQGDTEAFF. Here the CDR3 DNA reads TGTGCCAGCAGTTACTCCCAGGGGGACACTGAAGCTTTCTTT.

The CDR3, as DNA: TGTGCCAGCAGCTTAGCTTGGGGCCCAGCTAACTATGGCTACACCTTC. Its translation is CASSLAWGPANYGYTF. The rearrangement links TRBV7-9 to TRBJ1-2; possibly TRBD1 for D (5 bases). The CDR3 sequence is 16 residues long. V lost 0 bases to trimming and J lost 0 bases, with 11 bases between them. Germline CDR1 reads SEHNR; CDR2 reads FQNEAQ (reference sequence).

The chain links TRBV6-5 to TRBJ1-5; maybe TRBD1 (6 bases). CDR1 and CDR2 (germline): MNHEY, SVGAGI. Trimming pared 5 bases from V and 4 bases from J, leaving 12 bases between. This CDR3 contains 14 residues. CDR3 loop: CASSGDRWNQPQHF. In nucleotides, the CDR3 is TGTGCCAGCAGTGGTGACAGGTGGAATCAGCCCCAGCATTTT.

This clone appeared a few times. The chain couples TRBV7-9 to TRBJ2-2; TRBD1 matches 7 bases. The V gene's germline CDR1 is SEHNR and CDR2 FQNEAQ (reference sequence). CDR3 length: 16 residues. Trimming at V came to 1 base and at J to 6 bases, leaving 8 bases not matched to a gene. CDR3 nucleotides: TGTGCCAGCAGCTTAGGACAGGGTGGAGGTTCCGGGGAGCTGTTTTTT. Its translation is CASSLGQGGGSGELFF.

This chain's CDR3 is CASSPGRGLTDTQYF. CDR3 nucleotide sequence: TGTGCCAGCTCACCGGGAAGGGGGCTCACAGATACGCAGTATTTT. This sequence joins TRBV18 and TRBJ2-3; the match to TRBD1 covers 7 bases. The CDR3 is made up of 15 amino acids. The germline gives CDR1 KGHSH, CDR2 LQKENI. The J segment lost 2 bases and the V segment lost 3 bases, leaving 5 bases of the junction unmatched. Variable domain in full (rest from reference TRBV18 and TRBJ2-3): NAGVMQNPRHLVRRRGQEARLRCSPMKGHSHVYWYRQLPEEGLKFMVYLQKENIIDESGMPKERFSAEFPKEGPSILRIQQVVRGDSAAYFCASSPGRGLTDTQYFGPGTRLTVL.

The V and J genes are TRBV28 and TRBJ2-7, with D hard to call. The CDR3 is made up of 14 amino acids. Trimming cost V 6 bases and J 2 bases, with 14 bases left between them. In germline, CDR1 is MDHEN, CDR2 SYDVKM. In DNA, the CDR3 is TGTGCCAGCAGACTTACCGGGTCCCCCTACGAGCAGTACTTC. It translates to CASRLTGSPYEQYF.

The chain links TRBV5-1 to TRBJ1-6, with a possible D match to TRBD1 (5 bases). The CDR3 is made up of 14 amino acids. Trimming removed 0 bases at V and 9 bases at J, with 10 bases between. The germline V gene has CDR1 SGHRS and CDR2 YFSETQ. The CDR3 DNA reads as TGCGCCAGCAGCTTGGAGCAGGGAATTTCACCCCTCCACTTT. As protein: CASSLEQGISPLHF.

The chain has TRBV13 and TRBJ2-7, with 11 bases that match TRBD2. This CDR3 has 14 residues. V lost 5 bases to trimming and J lost 5 bases; unmatched junction nucleotides: 5. Germline V gives CDR1 PRHDT, CDR2 FYEKMQ (reference sequence). This CDR3 reads CASSRLAGRDEQYF. The CDR3 DNA reads as TGTGCCAGCAGCCGACTAGCGGGAAGGGACGAGCAGTACTTC.

The rearrangement links TRBV11-2 to TRBJ2-7; 10 bases line up with TRBD2. Unmatched junction bases numbered 3, after V lost 0 bases and J lost 4 bases. Germline V gives CDR1 SGHAT, CDR2 FQNNGV. This CDR3 has 15 amino acids. The CDR3: CASSLEGTSVYEQYF. CDR3 nucleotide sequence: TGTGCCAGCAGCTTAGAAGGGACTAGCGTTTACGAGCAGTACTTC.

This rearrangement joins TRBV6-5 to TRBJ1-4; unclear D gene. Between the trimmed V and J ends, which lost 2 bases and 7 bases, there was a span of 14 bases. The CDR3 loop spans 15 amino acids. Germline V lookup: CDR1 MNHEY, CDR2 SVGAGI. The DNA for the CDR3 is TGTGCCAGCAGTTACGGGGAAGGAGGGAGTGAAAAACTGTTTTTT. Translating it yields CASSYGEGGSEKLFF.

J is TRBJ1-3 and V is TRBV7-8; no clear D. Trimming took 2 bases from V and 4 from J, leaving 9 bases between them. CDR3 length: 14 residues. CDR1 and CDR2 from the germline V gene are SGHVS and FQNEAQ. Here the CDR3 DNA reads TGTGCCAGCAGCTTACTCCTAAAAGGAAACACCATATATTTT. Its translation is CASSLLLKGNTIYF.

For the CDR3, the DNA is TGTGCCACCAGCAGAGACTCGGGTAGCTATGGCTACACCTTC. Translation gives CATSRDSGSYGYTF. The chain employs TRBV15 and TRBJ1-2, with D unclear. V was clipped by 0 bases and J by 4 bases, with 9 bases between them. The CDR3 length is 14 residues. Germline V CDR1 and CDR2: LNHNV, YYDKDF (reference sequence).

This chain joins TRBV13 and TRBJ1-6; D may be TRBD1 (5 bases). The CDR3 covers 16 residues. V was cut by 5 bases and J by 6 bases, with 17 bases left in between. The V gene's germline CDR1 is PRHDT and CDR2 FYEKMQ (reference sequence). The CDR3 nucleotides read TGTGCCAGCAGCCCATCAGGGCAGGGATCTAATTCACCCCTCCACTTT. Protein: CASSPSGQGSNSPLHF.

This rearrangement joins TRBV30 to TRBJ2-5, with 9 nucleotides matching TRBD2. This CDR3 is built from 14 residues. Germline CDR1 GTSNPN, CDR2 SVGIG (reference sequence). J was trimmed by 4 bases and V by 5 bases; bases with no gene match: 8. DNA for the CDR3: TGTGCCTGGGGGTTAGCGGGAGTACCAGAGACCCAGTACTTC. This translates into CAWGLAGVPETQYF.

This chain connects TRBV19 to TRBJ2-1; 8 bases are a match to TRBD2. Per the germline V gene, CDR1 is LNHDA and CDR2 is SQIVND (reference sequence). Losses at the gene ends were 4 bases for V and 8 bases for J; bases not matched to a gene: 22. This CDR3 contains 19 residues. CDR3 sequence reads: CASSTRTVLGGAGVDEQFF. The CDR3 nucleotides are TGTGCCAGTAGTACCAGGACGGTTCTTGGTGGAGCGGGAGTCGATGAGCAGTTCTTC.